This record looks at one TCR beta chain sequence and its context. These data originate in a study of OX40 agonist ivuxolimab in advanced cancers. TCRdb's table, derived via immunoSEQ multiplex PCR, lists solely in-frame clones and lacks some. The table lists about 73,000 clones, more than 85% of them singletons, with 8.5% to 10% in the top ten. This TCR was sampled from an adult with an advanced solid tumor such as melanoma, head and neck, liver or kidney cancer. The specimen comprised CD4+ or CD8+ T cells sorted from blood, sampled in a trial of the OX40 agonist ivuxolimab.

CDR3 protein: CASLKRGREIKDTQYF. As DNA, the CDR3 is TGTGCCAGCTTGAAGAGGGGCCGGGAAATTAAAGATACGCAGTATTTT. The rearrangement links TRBV5-4 to TRBJ2-3, with D perhaps assigned TRBD1 or TRBD2 (5 bases each). The ends were cut back, 7 bases at V and 5 bases at J, with 23 bases in the middle. CDR1 SGHNT and CDR2 YYREEE come from the germline V gene (reference sequence). This CDR3 is built from 16 residues. Looking up the rest from reference TRBV5-4 and TRBJ2-3 gives the full variable domain: ETGVTQSPTHLIKTRGQQVTLRCSSQSGHNTVSWYQQALGQGPQFIFQYYREEENGRGNFPPRFSGLQFPNYSSELNVNALELDDSALYLCASLKRGREIKDTQYFGPGTRLTVL.